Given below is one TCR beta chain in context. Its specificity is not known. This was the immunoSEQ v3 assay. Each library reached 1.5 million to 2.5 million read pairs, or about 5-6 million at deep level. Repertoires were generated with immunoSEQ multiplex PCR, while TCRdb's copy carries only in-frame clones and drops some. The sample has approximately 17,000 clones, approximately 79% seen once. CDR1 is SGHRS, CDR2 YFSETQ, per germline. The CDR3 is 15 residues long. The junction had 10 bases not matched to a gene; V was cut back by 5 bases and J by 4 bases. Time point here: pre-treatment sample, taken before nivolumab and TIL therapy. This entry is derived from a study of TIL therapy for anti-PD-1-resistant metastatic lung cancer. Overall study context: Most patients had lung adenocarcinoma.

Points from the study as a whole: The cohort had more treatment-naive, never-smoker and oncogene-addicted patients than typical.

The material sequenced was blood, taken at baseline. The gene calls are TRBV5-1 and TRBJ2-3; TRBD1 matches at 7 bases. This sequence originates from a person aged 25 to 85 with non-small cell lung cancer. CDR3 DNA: TGCGCCAGCAGACCCCAGACAGGGAGCGCAGATACGCAGTATTTT. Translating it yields CASRPQTGSADTQYF. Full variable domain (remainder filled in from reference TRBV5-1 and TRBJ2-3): KAGVTQTPRYLIKTRGQQVTLSCSPISGHRSVSWYQQTPGQGLQFLFEYFSETQRNKGNFPGRFSGRQFSNSRSEMNVSTLELGDSALYLCASRPQTGSADTQYFGPGTRLTVL.